These 8 T cell receptor beta chains came from one sample sequenced in a study of shared clonotypes between healthy human individuals. Clones were sequenced by immunoSEQ multiplex PCR, and TCRdb holds only the in-frame ones, with some missing. Of approximately 1,500,000 clones in the sample, around 97% were seen once. Sequenced sample: naive CD4+ T cells sorted from blood. Subset indicated: CD45RA+ positively selected. These receptors originate from a man younger than 45 in good health.

About this clone: Other nucleotide sequences from this sample produce the same CDR3. V gene TRBV28 combines with J gene TRBJ1-2; no definite D call. Germline CDR1 reads MDHEN; CDR2 reads SYDVKM. Trimming left V 2 bases short and J 4 bases short, with 8 bases between. The CDR3 spans 13 residues. CDR3 residues: CASSLGRLYGYTF. The CDR3 nucleotides read TGTGCCAGCAGTTTAGGTCGGCTCTATGGCTACACCTTC.

The chain couples TRBV9 to TRBJ2-1, with D perhaps matching TRBD2 (5 bases). Germline loops: CDR1 SGDLS, CDR2 YYNGEE. V gave up 0 bases and J gave up 8 bases, with 24 bases separating them. This CDR3 spans 18 amino acids. CDR3 sequence: CASSVGLGGGGNVDEQFF. The CDR3 coding sequence is TGTGCCAGCAGCGTAGGATTAGGAGGTGGTGGGAATGTCGATGAGCAGTTCTTC.

This chain uses TRBV15 with TRBJ1-3, with TRBD1 identical over 10 bases. This CDR3 has 13 residues. CDR1 LNHNV and CDR2 YYDKDF come from the germline V gene (reference sequence). V was clipped by 7 bases and J by 8 bases; unmatched bases: 5. In DNA form, the CDR3 reads TGTGCCACCACGAGGGACAGGGGATACACCATATATTTT. This translates into CATTRDRGYTIYF.

The gene calls are TRBV9 and TRBJ2-6; D uncertain. Germline V CDR1 and CDR2: SGDLS, YYNGEE. Trimming left V 1 base short and J 0 bases short, with 2 bases between. There are 14 residues in the CDR3. The CDR3 region is CASSVYSGANVLTF. CDR3 in DNA: TGTGCCAGCAGCGTATACTCTGGGGCCAACGTCCTGACTTTC.

The V call is TRBV28, the J call TRBJ2-3, with 10 bases matching TRBD2. With 1 base clipped from V and 2 bases from J, the junction kept 3 bases outside the gene matches. There are 16 residues in the CDR3. Germline V lookup: CDR1 MDHEN, CDR2 SYDVKM. CDR3 nucleotides: TGTGCCAGCAGTTTATCCGGACTAGCGGACACAGATACGCAGTATTTT. The encoded protein is CASSLSGLADTDTQYF. Full variable domain (remainder filled in from reference TRBV28 and TRBJ2-3): DVKVTQSSRYLVKRTGEKVFLECVQDMDHENMFWYRQDPGLGLRLIYFSYDVKMKEKGDIPEGYSVSREKKERFSLILESASTNQTSMYLCASSLSGLADTDTQYFGPGTRLTVL.

This chain links TRBV7-2 with TRBJ2-2, with TRBD1 identical over 7 bases. The CDR3 runs 14 residues. The V gene end was trimmed by 5 bases and the J gene end by 2 bases; junction bases not matched to a gene: 2. Germline loops: CDR1 SGHTA, CDR2 FQGNSA. The CDR3 sequence is CASSRQGNTGELFF. In nucleotides, the CDR3 is TGTGCCAGCAGCCGACAGGGAAACACCGGGGAGCTGTTTTTT.

The chain recombines TRBV10-3 with TRBJ2-3; 7 positions agree with TRBD2. The germline V gene encodes CDR1 ENHRY and CDR2 SYGVKD. The CDR3 spans 14 residues. The trim removed 10 bases at V and 3 bases at J, leaving 10 bases unmatched. The CDR3 nucleotides read TGTGCCACCCTATCGGTGGGGGGGACAGATACGCAGTATTTT. Translated: CATLSVGGTDTQYF.

V is TRBV19 and J is TRBJ1-5; D might be TRBD1 (5 bases). CDR1 and CDR2 (germline): LNHDA, SQIVND (reference sequence). Trimming left V 6 bases short and J 11 bases short, with 17 bases between. CDR3 size: 13 residues. CDR3 sequence: CASRSLEGVAQHF. CDR3 DNA sequence: TGTGCCAGTAGGAGCCTCGAAGGGGTGGCCCAGCATTTT. Using reference TRBV19 and TRBJ1-5 for the parts outside the CDR3, the full variable domain is DGGITQSPKYLFRKEGQNVTLSCEQNLNHDAMYWYRQDPGQGLRLIYYSQIVNDFQKGDIAEGYSVSREKKESFPLTVTSAQKNPTAFYLCASRSLEGVAQHFGDGTRLSIL.